The source of this TCR beta chain is a study of radiation and T cells in renal cell carcinoma. Study overall: Nephrectomy followed 15 Gy stereotactic body radiation by 4 weeks.

Of note for this clone: The antigen remains undetermined.

Broader study findings: In blood, top tumor clones expanded by 2 weeks, shrinking by 4.

Germline CDR1 SGHDT, CDR2 YYEEEE. The V end was cut by 1 base, the J end by 0 bases, with 10 bases between. The CDR3 is made up of 15 amino acids. The time point here: blood 2 weeks post-SBRT. Sample treatment: 15 Gy SBRT to primary tumor, nephrectomy 4 weeks later. Blood was sampled at baseline, 2 weeks and 4 weeks after SBRT. Clear cell pathology was present in this patient's renal cell carcinoma. The method was immunoSEQ multiplex PCR; TCRdb's version includes in-frame clones alone and lacks a portion of them. The data show some 75,000 clones, with 82% seen just once and roughly 6.3% held by the top ten.

This sequence was found in a man aged 60-69 years with renal cell carcinoma. This specimen was blood, taken from a patient whose treatment included radiotherapy and nephrectomy. The gene calls are TRBV5-6 and TRBJ1-2, with a weak D call TRBD1 (5 bases). This chain's CDR3 is CASSLQGATNYGYTF. CDR3 sequence (DNA): TGTGCCAGCAGCTTGCAAGGGGCAACTAACTATGGCTACACCTTC.